These 20 T cell receptor beta chains came from one sample sequenced in a study of blood T cell repertoires in COVID-19. The repertoire was sequenced with immunoSEQ multiplex PCR; TCRdb's copy has only in-frame clones and lacks some. The sample has approximately 77,000 clones, 85% seen once. Sequencing used peripheral blood. The receptors derive from a man aged 45-60 years with COVID-19, enrolled during active disease.

The rearrangement links TRBV5-6 to TRBJ1-2; 8 nucleotides align to TRBD1. V lost 4 bases, J lost 8 bases, and 16 bases stayed unmatched. The CDR3 has 16 residues. CDR1 and CDR2 (germline): SGHDT, YYEEEE. The CDR3 DNA sequence: TGTGCCAGCAGCCGGGGCCCGACAGGGGTCGGTTACGGCTACACCTTC. Amino acids: CASSRGPTGVGYGYTF.

This clone was found a few times. The V and J genes are TRBV2 and TRBJ1-3; D might be TRBD1 (5 bases). The CDR3 is made up of 14 amino acids. V shed 6 bases and J shed 4 bases, with 13 bases lying between them. From germline, CDR1 is SNHLY and CDR2 FYNNEI. The CDR3 nucleotides read TGTGCCAGCAGCCCGCGGGGACTCGGAAACACCATATATTTT. Its protein product is CASSPRGLGNTIYF.

J is TRBJ2-1 and V is TRBV4-1, with 8 bases fitting TRBD2. Germline CDR1 is MGHRA and CDR2 is YSYEKL. The CDR3 spans 11 residues. The CDR3 sequence is CATGGDNEQFF. The CDR3 DNA reads as TGCGCTACCGGGGGGGACAATGAGCAGTTCTTC.

The J gene is TRBJ2-5, the V gene TRBV15; tentative D call: TRBD2 (6 bases). The CDR3 totals 15 residues. Germline CDR1 LNHNV, CDR2 YYDKDF (reference sequence). V lost 3 bases and J 5 bases, leaving 16 bases between the germline ends. The CDR3 protein is CATSRAPGEPETQYF. The CDR3 DNA reads TGTGCCACCAGCAGGGCTCCGGGGGAGCCTGAGACCCAGTACTTC.

The V and J genes are TRBV28 and TRBJ1-1; no firm D call. Germline CDR1 reads MDHEN; CDR2 reads SYDVKM. V shed 5 bases and J shed 7 bases, with 11 bases lying between them. CDR3 length equals 12 residues. The CDR3 nucleotides read TGTGCCAGCAGTCTACGGGGAGTTGAAGCTTTCTTT. This gives the protein CASSLRGVEAFF.

The V gene is TRBV29-1, the J gene TRBJ1-6; D remains ambiguous. The germline V gene has CDR1 SQVTM and CDR2 ANQGSEA. V was clipped by 7 bases and J by 10 bases, with 17 bases between them. The CDR3 contains 13 residues. CDR3 bases: TGCAGCGCCGCTGACACAGATCGGTCACCCCTCCACTTT. Its protein product is CSAADTDRSPLHF. The variable domain in full, completed from reference TRBV29-1 and TRBJ1-6, reads SAVISQKPSRDICQRGTSLTIQCQVDSQVTMMFWYRQQPGQSLTLIATANQGSEATYESGFVIDKFPISRPNLTFSTLTVSNMSPEDSSIYLCSAADTDRSPLHFGNGTRLTVT.

The chain links TRBV19 to TRBJ1-5; D perhaps matches TRBD1 (6 bases). The CDR3 length is 16 residues. Trimming shortened V by 3 bases and J by 0 bases, and 12 bases separated the two germline ends. CDR1 and CDR2 from the germline V gene are LNHDA and SQIVND (reference sequence). In nucleotides, the CDR3 is TGTGCCAGTAGTATCATTCTGACAGGTAGCAATCAGCCCCAGCATTTT. It specifies CASSIILTGSNQPQHF.

This sequence joins TRBV30 and TRBJ2-7, with TRBD2 identical over 10 bases. Germline trimming cut 0 bases from V and 2 bases from J; bases unmatched to any gene: 4. The CDR3 spans 15 residues. Germline V lookup: CDR1 GTSNPN, CDR2 SVGIG (reference sequence). CDR3 in amino acids: CAWSVRTSGAYEQYF. The CDR3 DNA sequence: TGTGCCTGGAGTGTTAGAACTAGCGGGGCCTACGAGCAGTACTTC. Using reference TRBV30 and TRBJ2-7 for the parts outside the CDR3, the full variable domain is SQTIHQWPATLVQPVGSPLSLECTVEGTSNPNLYWYRQAAGRGLQLLFYSVGIGQISSEVPQNLSASRPQDRQFILSSKKLLLSDSGFYLCAWSVRTSGAYEQYFGPGTRLTVT.

The rearrangement joins TRBV5-1 to TRBJ2-5; 12 positions agree with TRBD2. V dropped 4 bases and J dropped 5; count of bases not matched to a gene: 3. Germline lookup yields CDR1 SGHRS and CDR2 YFSETQ. The CDR3 has 14 residues. The CDR3 bases are TGCGCCAGCAGCCCACTAGCGGGAGGTGAGACCCAGTACTTC. Translation gives CASSPLAGGETQYF. Using reference TRBV5-1 and TRBJ2-5 for the parts outside the CDR3, the full variable domain is KAGVTQTPRYLIKTRGQQVTLSCSPISGHRSVSWYQQTPGQGLQFLFEYFSETQRNKGNFPGRFSGRQFSNSRSEMNVSTLELGDSALYLCASSPLAGGETQYFGPGTRLLVL.

The chain is built from TRBV6-1 and TRBJ1-6; 8 bases match TRBD1. CDR3 length: 15 residues. CDR1 is MNHNS, CDR2 SASEGT, per germline. V dropped 1 base and J dropped 7; count of bases not matched to a gene: 3. The CDR3 region is CASSEGTGWNSPLHF. CDR3 coding DNA: TGTGCCAGCAGTGAAGGGACAGGGTGGAATTCACCCCTCCACTTT.

This clone was seen more than once but under ten times. This sequence joins TRBV3-1 (or the pseudogene TRBV3-2) and TRBJ2-7; D might be TRBD1 (5 bases). V was cut by 2 bases and J by 3 bases, with 11 bases left in between. The CDR3 length is 14 residues. Germline CDR1 and CDR2: LGHDT and YNNKEL (reference sequence). CDR3: CASSQRAGYYEQYF. The DNA of the CDR3 is TGTGCCAGCAGCCAACGGGCAGGGTACTACGAGCAGTACTTC.

The gene calls are TRBV23-1 and TRBJ2-7; D is uncertain. TRBV23-1 is given ORF status, its function remaining uncertain. The CDR3 runs 13 residues. Trimming stripped 5 bases from V and 0 bases from J, with 8 bases between. The CDR3 protein is CASSLPSSYEQYF. DNA of the CDR3: TGCGCCAGCAGTTTACCGAGCTCCTACGAGCAGTACTTC.

The CDR3 spells CASSPLGGEGNTEAFF. The CDR3 coding sequence is TGTGCCAGCAGCCCCCTAGGGGGCGAAGGGAACACTGAAGCTTTCTTT. The rearrangement uses TRBV6-6 and TRBJ1-1; 7 bases fit TRBD1. This CDR3 is 16 amino acids long. Germline V CDR1 and CDR2: MNHNY, SVGAGI (reference sequence). Losses at the gene ends were 6 bases for V and 1 base for J; bases not matched to a gene: 11.

The chain recombines TRBV7-9 with TRBJ1-4; D is uncertain. Germline CDR1 reads SEHNR; CDR2 reads FQNEAQ (reference sequence). The CDR3 spans 17 residues. Trimming shortened V by 1 base and J by 0 bases, and 12 bases separated the two germline ends. The CDR3 DNA is TGTGCCAGCAGCTTAGGAAGCGGGGAAACAACTAATGAAAAACTGTTTTTT. This encodes CASSLGSGETTNEKLFF.

As regards this clone: The same CDR3 arises from other DNA sequences in this sample as well. The genes are TRBV29-1 and TRBJ2-2; D unresolved. Trimming took off 0 bases at V and 2 bases at J, with 4 bases between the two ends. CDR3 length equals 13 residues. Germline assignment: CDR1 SQVTM and CDR2 ANQGSEA. The CDR3 coding sequence is TGCAGCGTTGAAGACTCTAACACCGGGGAGCTGTTTTTT. Amino acid sequence: CSVEDSNTGELFF.

The rearrangement links TRBV6-1 to TRBJ1-5; D might be TRBD1 (5 bases). V lost 4 bases, J lost 1 base, and 14 bases lay in between. This CDR3 contains 16 residues. The germline V gene has CDR1 MNHNS and CDR2 SASEGT. CDR3 in amino acids: CASSVRQSFSNQPQHF. The CDR3 region has the DNA TGTGCCAGCAGTGTCCGACAGTCATTCAGCAATCAGCCCCAGCATTTT.

The chain employs TRBV14 and TRBJ2-3; TRBD2 is a possible D gene (5 bases). The V end was cut by 4 bases, the J end by 0 bases, with 11 bases between. The CDR3 consists of 15 residues. CDR1 is SGHDN and CDR2 is FVKESK in the germline V gene. The CDR3 protein is CASSLTRTSTDTQYF. The CDR3 DNA follows: TGTGCCAGCAGCCTCACCCGGACTAGCACAGATACGCAGTATTTT.

The V and J genes are TRBV5-1 and TRBJ2-5, with no clear D. The CDR3 consists of 12 residues. The germline V gene has CDR1 SGHRS and CDR2 YFSETQ. With 0 bases removed from V and 5 bases from J, the gap between germline ends came to 5 bases. The CDR3 reads CASSLGLETQYF. The DNA for the CDR3 is TGCGCCAGCAGCTTGGGTCTGGAGACCCAGTACTTC.

The J gene is TRBJ1-5, the V gene TRBV7-9; TRBD1 matches at 10 bases. Germline assignment: CDR1 SEHNR and CDR2 FQNEAQ (reference sequence). Trimming cost V 3 bases and J 3 bases; bases outside gene matches: 11. This CDR3 spans 18 amino acids. CDR3 nucleotides: TGTGCCAGCAGCTTGGAGAAACCGGGACAGGGGAACAATCAGCCCCAGCATTTT. Its protein is CASSLEKPGQGNNQPQHF.

This rearrangement joins TRBV14 to TRBJ1-6; possibly TRBD1 for D (6 bases). The CDR3 is made up of 12 amino acids. Germline V gene lookup returns CDR1 SGHDN and CDR2 FVKESK. V lost 4 bases to trimming and J lost 13 bases, with 11 bases between them. The CDR3 region has the DNA TGTGCCAGCAGCCGGTCCACAGGGCCCCTCCACTTT. Protein: CASSRSTGPLHF.